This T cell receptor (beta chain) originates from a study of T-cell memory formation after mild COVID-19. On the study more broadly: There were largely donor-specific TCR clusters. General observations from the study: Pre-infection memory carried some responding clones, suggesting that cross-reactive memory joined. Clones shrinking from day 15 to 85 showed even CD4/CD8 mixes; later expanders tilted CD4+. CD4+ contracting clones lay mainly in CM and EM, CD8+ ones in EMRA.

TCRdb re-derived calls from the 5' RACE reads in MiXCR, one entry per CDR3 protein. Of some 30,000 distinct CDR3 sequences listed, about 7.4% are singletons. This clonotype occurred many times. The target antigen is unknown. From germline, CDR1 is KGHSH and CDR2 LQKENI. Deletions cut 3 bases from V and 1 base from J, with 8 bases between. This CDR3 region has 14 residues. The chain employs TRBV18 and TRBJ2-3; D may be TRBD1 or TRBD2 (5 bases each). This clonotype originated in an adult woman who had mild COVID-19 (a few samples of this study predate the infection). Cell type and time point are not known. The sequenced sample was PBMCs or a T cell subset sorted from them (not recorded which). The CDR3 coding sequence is TGTGCCAGCTCACCCCGGGACCGCACAGATACGCAGTATTTT. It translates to CASSPRDRTDTQYF. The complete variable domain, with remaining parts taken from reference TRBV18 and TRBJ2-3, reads NAGVMQNPRHLVRRRGQEARLRCSPMKGHSHVYWYRQLPEEGLKFMVYLQKENIIDESGMPKERFSAEFPKEGPSILRIQQVVRGDSAAYFCASSPRDRTDTQYFGPGTRLTVL.